This T cell receptor beta chain was obtained from a study of lymphopenia after photon versus proton radiotherapy (dated by TCRdb to the late 2010s). Concerning the study at large: The study compared the immunological effects of photon versus proton radiation therapy in patients with gastrointestinal tumors who developed high-grade lymphopenia. The cohort included some 20 patients with gastrointestinal tumors who developed lymphopenia after receiving either photon or proton therapy. The study was designed to characterize how the impact on the immune system differs between the two radiation modalities.

Broad study findings and their caveats: The survival association was assessed only in patients who died, and the authors presented better survival with proton therapy as a possibility rather than a demonstrated result. Once the lymphocyte count had reached its nadir, the repertoires of photon-treated patients showed oligoclonal expansion, particularly of CD8+ Temra cells, and this expansion drove the decline in diversity. Across the cohort, an inverse correlation was found between a larger post-nadir drop in TCR diversity and overall survival time among patients who died. During treatment, patients who received photon therapy lost naive T cells and TCR diversity and gained effector/memory populations, whereas patients who received proton therapy remained relatively stable.

The library relied on the immunoSEQ multiplex PCR assay. Alongside multiparametric flow cytometry, deep sequencing of rearranged TCR beta loci was used to profile the T cell repertoires. TCRdb retrieved this table from immuneACCESS and kept in-frame rearrangements only. Not all clones are present; in checked studies, unresolved V genes account for under half, and no reason is known for the remainder. This sample holds about 16,000 clones; more than 75% were observed only once. The ten biggest clones cover more than 9% of the sample. Concerning this clone itself: The antigen it recognizes is unknown. Within one base of it there is no much larger clone, and no base qualities were kept.

This receptor was taken from a man between 65 and 79 years old with pancreatic cancer. The starting material was peripheral blood, obtained from a patient treated with proton-based radiotherapy.

CDR3 protein: CASSLRASGSEQFF. At the DNA level, the sequence is TGTGCCAGCAGCTTACGGGCTAGCGGAAGTGAGCAGTTCTTC. The V and J segments used are TRBV13 and TRBJ2-1; a stretch of 7 junction bases matches TRBD2. Here V drops 2 bases and J drops 9 bases, and the junction holds 7 bases not matched to any gene. The germline V gene (reference sequence) yields PRHDT for CDR1 and FYEKMQ for CDR2. The CDR3 numbers 14 residues from cysteine through phenylalanine. Of all the DNA, just the CDR3 is kept, 42 bases in frame from base 1.